This T cell receptor (beta chain) was observed in a study of blood T cell repertoires in COVID-19. Overall study context: PBMCs, B-cell-depleted T cells, or T cells provided the cDNA or gDNA that made up the material.

V shed 2 bases, J shed 10 bases, and the junction held 11 bases outside the gene matches. The CDR3 spans 15 residues. Germline-derived CDR1 and CDR2 are MNHEY and SVGEGT. Each participant's cohort was designated according to participant-reported clinical history. In its sample, this clone was seen once. The authors' processing: The assay estimated nucleated cells by amplifying reference gene primers. Sequencing was performed with immunoSEQ multiplex PCR; in TCRdb, only in-frame clones are kept and a portion is missing. The V and J calls and clone size come from that table; D and trimming were worked out from the DNA. Of fewer than 200,000 clones listed, less than 85% were seen once; the top ten hold roughly 5.2%.

The TCR originated in a woman aged 60-75 years with acute COVID-19. The chain is built from TRBV6-2 or TRBV6-3 and TRBJ2-3; 8 bases agree with TRBD1. The sample was PBMCs or T cells enriched from blood (not recorded which). This CDR3 is CASSYAAGGRGAQYF. The DNA for the CDR3 is TGTGCCAGCAGTTACGCGGCAGGGGGCAGGGGAGCGCAGTATTTT.